A selection of T cell receptor beta chains follows, all from one sample in a study of blood T cell repertoires in COVID-19. Generated by immunoSEQ multiplex PCR, the TCRdb table keeps only in-frame clones and is missing some. Here the sample spans some 99,000 clones, 85% to 90% being singletons. What was sequenced was peripheral blood. These receptors came from a woman aged 60-75 years in a cohort sampled during active or convalescent COVID-19. Each CDR3 is given with its conserved first and last residue. A D gene is named only where the DNA matches it firmly.

>TRBJ1-6|TRBV5-8|.
TGTGCCAGCAGCTTGGCTTCCGGGGGTAATTCACCCCTCCACTTT
CASSLASGGNSPLHF
>TRBJ2-3|TRBV2|TRBD2
TGTGCCAGCAGTGAAGGACTAGCGGGAACAGATACGCAGTATTTT
CASSEGLAGTDTQYF
>TRBJ1-1|TRBV5-1|.
TGCGCCAGCAGCCTGGAGTTGGCGGCTAACACTGAAGCTTTCTTT
CASSLELAANTEAFF
>TRBJ1-2|TRBV27|.
TGTGCCATCAAGTTCGGGGATTACTACACCTTC
CAIKFGDYYTF
>TRBJ2-3|TRBV5-1|TRBD2
TGCGCCAGCAGCTTCTTCTCTAGCGGGGGTTCCCAAAGCACAGATACGCAGTATTTT
CASSFFSSGGSQSTDTQYF
>TRBJ2-7|TRBV27|TRBD1
TGTGCCAGCTGGGCGGGGGGACAGGGGGTCTACGAGCAGTACTTC
CASWAGGQGVYEQYF
>TRBJ2-7|TRBV30|TRBD2
TGTGCCTGCTCCATAAGGGCAGCGGGGGCCAGACTCTACGAGCAGTACTTC
CACSIRAAGARLYEQYF
>TRBJ1-6|TRBV14|.
TGTGCCAGCAGCCAAGTACGGTATTCACCCCTCCACTTT
CASSQVRYSPLHF
>TRBJ1-5|TRBV6-6|.
TGTGCCAGCCTGGGCTTTAGCAATCAGCCCCAGCATTTT
CASLGFSNQPQHF
>TRBJ2-3|TRBV6-5|.
TGTGCCACCCGCCGGGGGATCCGCACAGATACGCAGTATTTT
CATRRGIRTDTQYF
>TRBJ1-3|TRBV19|TRBD1
TGTGCCTCGAGGGACAGAGTCTTTGCCTCCTCTGGAAACACCATATATTTT
CASRDRVFASSGNTIYF
>TRBJ1-6|TRBV11-2|TRBD1
TGTGCCAGCAGCCCAGGGACAGATAATTCACCCCTCCACTTT
CASSPGTDNSPLHF
>TRBJ1-4|TRBV14|.
TGTGCCAGCAGCCAAGGTATCCCAGGGGCCGCGAATGAAAAACTGTTTTTT
CASSQGIPGAANEKLFF
>TRBJ1-3|TRBV12-3/TRBV12-4|.
TGTGCCAGCACCTCTTTTTCTGGAAACACCATATATTTT
CASTSFSGNTIYF
>TRBJ2-2|TRBV10-3|.
TGTGCCATCAGTGTTCCCAGGGGAACCGGGGAGCTGTTTTTT
CAISVPRGTGELFF
>TRBJ2-3|TRBV19|TRBD2
TGTGCCAGTAGTCTCGGACTAGCGGGGGAGACAGATACGCAGTATTTT
CASSLGLAGETDTQYF
>TRBJ1-3|TRBV19|.
TGTGCCAGTAGGGGCACGGGAAACACCATATATTTT
CASRGTGNTIYF
>TRBJ1-3|TRBV11-2|.
TGTGCCAGCAGCATCTCGGGACACGGAAACACCATATATTTT
CASSISGHGNTIYF
>TRBJ1-4|TRBV6-1|.
TGTGCCAGCAGTGACAGGATCCATAATGAAAAACTGTTTTTT
CASSDRIHNEKLFF
>TRBJ2-1|TRBV6-6|.
TGTGCCAGCACCAATAACTCTTACAATGAGCAGTTCTTC
CASTNNSYNEQFF